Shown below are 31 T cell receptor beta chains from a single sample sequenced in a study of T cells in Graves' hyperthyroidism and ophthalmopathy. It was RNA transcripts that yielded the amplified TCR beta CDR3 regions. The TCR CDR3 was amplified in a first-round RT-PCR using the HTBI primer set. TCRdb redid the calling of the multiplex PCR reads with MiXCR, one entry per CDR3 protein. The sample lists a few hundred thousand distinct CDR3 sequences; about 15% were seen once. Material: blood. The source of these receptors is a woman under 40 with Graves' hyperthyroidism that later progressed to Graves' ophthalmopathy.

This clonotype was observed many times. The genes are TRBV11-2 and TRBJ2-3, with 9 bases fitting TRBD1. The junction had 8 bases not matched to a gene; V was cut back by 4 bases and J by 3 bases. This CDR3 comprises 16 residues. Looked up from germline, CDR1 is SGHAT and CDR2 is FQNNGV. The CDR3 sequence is CASSSRTGVETDTQYF. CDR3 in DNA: TGTGCCAGCAGCTCTAGGACAGGGGTTGAAACAGATACGCAGTATTTT.

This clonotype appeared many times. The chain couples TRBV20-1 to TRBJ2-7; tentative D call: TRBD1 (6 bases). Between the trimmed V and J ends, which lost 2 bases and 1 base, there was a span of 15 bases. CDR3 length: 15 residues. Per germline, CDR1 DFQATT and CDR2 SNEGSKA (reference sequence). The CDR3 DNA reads TGCAGTGCTAGATTGGACAGAATTTCTTCCTACGAGCAGTACTTC. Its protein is CSARLDRISSYEQYF.

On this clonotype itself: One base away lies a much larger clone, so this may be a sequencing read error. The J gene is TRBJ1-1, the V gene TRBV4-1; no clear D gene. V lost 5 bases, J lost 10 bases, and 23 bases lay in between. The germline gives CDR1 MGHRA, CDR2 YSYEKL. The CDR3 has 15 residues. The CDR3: CASSLVRIRLDGAFF. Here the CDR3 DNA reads TGCGCCAGCAGCTTGGTGAGAATTCGTTTAGATGGAGCTTTCTTT.

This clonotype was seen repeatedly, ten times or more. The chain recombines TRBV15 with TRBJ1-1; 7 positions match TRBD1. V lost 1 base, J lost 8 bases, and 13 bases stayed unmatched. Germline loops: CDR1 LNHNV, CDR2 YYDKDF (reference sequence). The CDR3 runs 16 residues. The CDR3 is CATSRVPLRDSPEAFF. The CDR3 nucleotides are TGTGCCACCAGCAGAGTCCCCCTCAGGGACAGTCCCGAAGCTTTCTTT.

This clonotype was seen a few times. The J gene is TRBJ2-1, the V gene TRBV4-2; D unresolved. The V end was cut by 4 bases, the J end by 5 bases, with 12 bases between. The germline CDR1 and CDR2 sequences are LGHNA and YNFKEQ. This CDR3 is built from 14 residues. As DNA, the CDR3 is TGTGCCAGCAGCCTAGGGCAGTTTAACAATGAGCAGTTCTTC. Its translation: CASSLGQFNNEQFF.

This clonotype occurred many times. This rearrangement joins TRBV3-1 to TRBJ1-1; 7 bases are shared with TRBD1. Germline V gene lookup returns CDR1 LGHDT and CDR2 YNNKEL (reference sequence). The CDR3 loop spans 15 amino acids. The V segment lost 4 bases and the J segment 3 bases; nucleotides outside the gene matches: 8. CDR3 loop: CASSPPGQVDTEAFF. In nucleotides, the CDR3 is TGTGCCAGCAGCCCCCCCGGACAGGTCGACACTGAAGCTTTCTTT.

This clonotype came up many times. The CDR3 here is CASEPLLAGGQETQYF. CDR3 nucleotide sequence: TGTGCCAGCGAACCTTTACTCGCGGGAGGGCAAGAGACCCAGTACTTC. V gene TRBV6-1 combines with J gene TRBJ2-5, with 9 bases fitting TRBD2. The CDR3 is 16 residues long. With 8 bases clipped from V and 2 bases from J, the junction kept 12 bases outside the gene matches. Germline V lookup: CDR1 MNHNS, CDR2 SASEGT.

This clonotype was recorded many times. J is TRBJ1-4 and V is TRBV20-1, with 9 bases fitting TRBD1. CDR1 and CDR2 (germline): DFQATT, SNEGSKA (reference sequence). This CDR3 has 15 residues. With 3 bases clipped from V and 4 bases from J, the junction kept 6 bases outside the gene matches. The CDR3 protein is CSASPPDRGNEKLFF. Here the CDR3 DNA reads TGCAGTGCTAGTCCCCCGGACAGGGGTAATGAAAAACTGTTTTTT.

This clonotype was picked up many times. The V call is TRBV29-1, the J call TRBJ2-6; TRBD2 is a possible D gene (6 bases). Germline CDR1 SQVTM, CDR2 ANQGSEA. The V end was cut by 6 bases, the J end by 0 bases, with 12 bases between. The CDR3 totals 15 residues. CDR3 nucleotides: TGCAGCGTGGGAGGAGGCCGCTCTGGGGCCAACGTCCTGACTTTC. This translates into CSVGGGRSGANVLTF.

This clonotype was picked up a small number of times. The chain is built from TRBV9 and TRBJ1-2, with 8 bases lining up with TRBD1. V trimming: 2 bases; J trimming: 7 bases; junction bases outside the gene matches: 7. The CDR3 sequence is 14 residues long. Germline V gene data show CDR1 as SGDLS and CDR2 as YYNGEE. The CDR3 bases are TGTGCCAGCAGCGTTGACAGGGGATGGGGTGGCTACACCTTC. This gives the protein CASSVDRGWGGYTF. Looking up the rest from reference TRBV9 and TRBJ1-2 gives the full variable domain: DSGVTQTPKHLITATGQRVTLRCSPRSGDLSVYWYQQSLDQGLQFLIQYYNGEERAKGNILERFSAQQFPDLHSELNLSSLELGDSALYFCASSVDRGWGGYTFGSGTRLTVV.

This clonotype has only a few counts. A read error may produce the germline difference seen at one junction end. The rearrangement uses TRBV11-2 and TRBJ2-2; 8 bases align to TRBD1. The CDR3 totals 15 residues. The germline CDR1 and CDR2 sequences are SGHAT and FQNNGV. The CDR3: CANSLGQANTGELFF. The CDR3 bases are TGTGCCAACAGCCTGGGACAGGCGAACACCGGGGAGCTGTTTTTT. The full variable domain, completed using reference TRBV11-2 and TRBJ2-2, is EAGVAQSPRYKIIEKRQSVAFWCNPISGHATLYWYQQILGQGPKLLIQFQNNGVVDDSQLPKDRFSAERLKGVDSTLKIQPAKLEDSAVYLCANSLGQANTGELFFGEGSRLTVL.

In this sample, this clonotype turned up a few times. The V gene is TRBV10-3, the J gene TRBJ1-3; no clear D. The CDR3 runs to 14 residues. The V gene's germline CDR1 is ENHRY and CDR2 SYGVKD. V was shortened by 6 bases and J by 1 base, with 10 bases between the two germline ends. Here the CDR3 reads CAISVGVSGNTIYF. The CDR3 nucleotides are TGTGCCATCAGCGTTGGAGTGTCTGGAAACACCATATATTTT.

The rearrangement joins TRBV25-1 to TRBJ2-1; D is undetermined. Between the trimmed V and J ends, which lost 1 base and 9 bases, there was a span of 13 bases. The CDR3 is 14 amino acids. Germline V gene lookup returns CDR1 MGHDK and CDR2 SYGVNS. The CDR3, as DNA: TGTGCCAGCAGTGAATCTTACGGCTACGGTGAGCAGTTCTTC. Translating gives CASSESYGYGEQFF.

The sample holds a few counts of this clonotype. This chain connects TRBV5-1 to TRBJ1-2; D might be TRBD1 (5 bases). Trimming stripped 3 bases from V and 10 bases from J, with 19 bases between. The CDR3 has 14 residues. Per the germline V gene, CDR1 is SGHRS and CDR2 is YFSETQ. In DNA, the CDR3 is TGCGCCAGCAGCTCTGACCTGCAGGGTGAAATCTACACCTTC. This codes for CASSSDLQGEIYTF.

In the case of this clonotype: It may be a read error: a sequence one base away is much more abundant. Here the CDR3 reads CGSSQEKILNTEAFF. As DNA, the CDR3 is TGTGGCAGCAGCCAAGAAAAGATCCTGAACACTGAAGCTTTCTTT. V and J are TRBV3-1 and TRBJ1-1; no clear D gene. The CDR3 has 15 residues. Germline-derived CDR1 and CDR2 are LGHDT and YNNKEL (reference sequence).

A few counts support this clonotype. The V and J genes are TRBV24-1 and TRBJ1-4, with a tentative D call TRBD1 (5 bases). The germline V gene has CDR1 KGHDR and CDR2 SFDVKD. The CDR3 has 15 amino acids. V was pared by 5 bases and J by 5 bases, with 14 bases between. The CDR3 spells CATSASGPLNEKLFF. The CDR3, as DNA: TGTGCCACCAGTGCTTCGGGGCCCCTGAATGAAAAACTGTTTTTT.

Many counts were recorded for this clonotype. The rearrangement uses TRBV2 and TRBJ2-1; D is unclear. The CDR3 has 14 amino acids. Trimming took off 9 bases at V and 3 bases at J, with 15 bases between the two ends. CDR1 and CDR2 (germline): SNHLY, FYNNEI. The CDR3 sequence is CASRVWEVYNEQFF. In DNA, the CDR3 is TGTGCCAGTCGGGTGTGGGAAGTCTACAATGAGCAGTTCTTC.

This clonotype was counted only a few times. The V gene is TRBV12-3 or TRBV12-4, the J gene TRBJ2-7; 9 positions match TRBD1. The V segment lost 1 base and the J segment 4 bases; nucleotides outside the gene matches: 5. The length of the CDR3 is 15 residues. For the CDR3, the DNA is TGTGCCAGCAGTTTAGGTTTGGGACAGGGTTACGAGCAGTACTTC. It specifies CASSLGLGQGYEQYF.

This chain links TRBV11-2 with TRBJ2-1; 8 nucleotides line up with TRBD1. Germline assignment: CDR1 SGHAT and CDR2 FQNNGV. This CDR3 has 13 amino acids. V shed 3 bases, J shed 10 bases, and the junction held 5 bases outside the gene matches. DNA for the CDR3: TGTGCCAGCAGCTTCACCGGGACAGGAGAGCAGTTCTTC. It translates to CASSFTGTGEQFF.

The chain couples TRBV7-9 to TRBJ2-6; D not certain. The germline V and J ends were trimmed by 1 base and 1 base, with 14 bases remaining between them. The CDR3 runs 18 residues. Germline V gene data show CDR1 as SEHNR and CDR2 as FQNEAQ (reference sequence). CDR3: CASSLEQSAGSGANVLTF. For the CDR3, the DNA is TGTGCCAGCAGCTTAGAGCAGTCGGCCGGGTCTGGGGCCAACGTCCTGACTTTC.

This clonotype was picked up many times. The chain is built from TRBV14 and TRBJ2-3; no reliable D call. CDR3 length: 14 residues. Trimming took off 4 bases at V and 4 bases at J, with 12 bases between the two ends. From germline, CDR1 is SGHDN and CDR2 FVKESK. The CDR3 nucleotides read TGTGCCAGCAGCCTTTTTGGAAGGGCAGATACGCAGTATTTT. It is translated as CASSLFGRADTQYF.

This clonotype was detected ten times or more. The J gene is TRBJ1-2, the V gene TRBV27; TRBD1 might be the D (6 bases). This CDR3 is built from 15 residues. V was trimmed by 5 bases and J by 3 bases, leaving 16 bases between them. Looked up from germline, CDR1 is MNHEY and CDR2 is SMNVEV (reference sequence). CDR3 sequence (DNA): TGTGCCAGCAGTGCGTACAGGGCTCTGGACTATGGCTACACCTTC. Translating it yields CASSAYRALDYGYTF.

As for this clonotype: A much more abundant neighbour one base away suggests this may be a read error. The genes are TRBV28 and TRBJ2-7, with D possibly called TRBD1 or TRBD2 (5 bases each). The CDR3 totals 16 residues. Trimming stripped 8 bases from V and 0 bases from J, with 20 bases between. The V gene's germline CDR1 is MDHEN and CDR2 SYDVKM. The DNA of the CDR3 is TGTGCCAGCGGTTGGGGACCGGGACGGGGCTCCTACGAGCAGTACTTC. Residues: CASGWGPGRGSYEQYF.

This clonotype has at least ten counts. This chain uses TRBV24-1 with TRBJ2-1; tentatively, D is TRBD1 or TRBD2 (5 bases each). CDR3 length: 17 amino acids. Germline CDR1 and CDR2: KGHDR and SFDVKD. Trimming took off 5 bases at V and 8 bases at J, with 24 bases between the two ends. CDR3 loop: CATSAFWDHKSDDEQFF. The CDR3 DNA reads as TGTGCCACCAGTGCCTTTTGGGACCATAAATCCGACGATGAGCAGTTCTTC.

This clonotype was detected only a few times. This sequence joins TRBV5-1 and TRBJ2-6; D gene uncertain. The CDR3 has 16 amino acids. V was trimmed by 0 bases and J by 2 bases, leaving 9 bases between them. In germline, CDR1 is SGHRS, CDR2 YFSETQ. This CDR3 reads CASSLVSVTGANVLTF. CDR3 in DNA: TGCGCCAGCAGCTTGGTGTCAGTAACTGGGGCCAACGTCCTGACTTTC. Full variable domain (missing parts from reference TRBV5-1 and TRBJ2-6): KAGVTQTPRYLIKTRGQQVTLSCSPISGHRSVSWYQQTPGQGLQFLFEYFSETQRNKGNFPGRFSGRQFSNSRSEMNVSTLELGDSALYLCASSLVSVTGANVLTFGAGSRLTVL.

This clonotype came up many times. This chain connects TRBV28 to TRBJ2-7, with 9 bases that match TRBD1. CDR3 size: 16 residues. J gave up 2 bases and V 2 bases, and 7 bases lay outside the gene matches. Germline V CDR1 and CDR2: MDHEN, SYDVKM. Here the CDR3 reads CASSLQQGAYTYEQYF. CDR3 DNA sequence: TGTGCCAGCAGTTTACAACAGGGGGCGTACACCTACGAGCAGTACTTC.

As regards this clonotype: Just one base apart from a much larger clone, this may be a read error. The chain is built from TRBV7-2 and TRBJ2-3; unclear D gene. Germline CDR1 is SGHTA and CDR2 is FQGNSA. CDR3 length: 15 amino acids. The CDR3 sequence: CASSLSPPPLDTQCF. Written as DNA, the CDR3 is TGTGCCAGCAGCTTATCCCCCCCCCCCCTCGATACGCAGTGTTTT.

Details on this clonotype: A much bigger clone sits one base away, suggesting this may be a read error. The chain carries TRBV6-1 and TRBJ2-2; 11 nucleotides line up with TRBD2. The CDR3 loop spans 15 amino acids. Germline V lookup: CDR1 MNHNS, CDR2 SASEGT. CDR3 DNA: TGTGGCAGCACCTTAGCGGGAGGGGATACCGGGGAGCTGTTTTTT. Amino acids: CGSTLAGGDTGELFF.

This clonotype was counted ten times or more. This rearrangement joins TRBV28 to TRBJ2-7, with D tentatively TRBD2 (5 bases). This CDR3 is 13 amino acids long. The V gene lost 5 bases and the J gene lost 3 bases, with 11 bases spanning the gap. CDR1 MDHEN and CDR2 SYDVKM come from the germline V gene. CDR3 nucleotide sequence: TGTGCCAGCAGTCGGGGTACCCTCTACGAGCAGTACTTC. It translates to CASSRGTLYEQYF.

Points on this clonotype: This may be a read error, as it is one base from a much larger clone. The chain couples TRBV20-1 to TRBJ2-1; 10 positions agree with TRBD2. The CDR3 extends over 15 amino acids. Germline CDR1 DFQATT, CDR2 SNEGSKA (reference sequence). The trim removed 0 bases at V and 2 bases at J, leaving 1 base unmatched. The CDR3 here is CSARDTSGTYNEQFF. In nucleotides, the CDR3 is TGCAGTGCTAGAGATACTAGCGGGACCTACAATGAGCAGTTCTTC.

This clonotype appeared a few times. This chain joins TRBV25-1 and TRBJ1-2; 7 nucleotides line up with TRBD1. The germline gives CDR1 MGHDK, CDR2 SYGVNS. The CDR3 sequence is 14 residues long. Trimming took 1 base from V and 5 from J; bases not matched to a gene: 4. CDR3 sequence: CASSEWGTVYGYTF. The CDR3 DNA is TGTGCCAGCAGTGAATGGGGGACAGTGTATGGCTACACCTTC.